This TCR beta chain was profiled in a study of Graves' ophthalmopathy and Graves' hyperthyroidism (dated by TCRdb to the late 2010s). A note on the overall study: Peripheral blood was collected at initial diagnosis, prior to any treatment. The study used TCR beta repertoire signatures to distinguish Graves' ophthalmopathy from Graves' hyperthyroidism and to predict progression to ophthalmopathy. In total, 135 blood samples were TCR-sequenced: 40 to 45 ophthalmopathy, under 85 hyperthyroidism and some 17 hyperthyroidism-to-ophthalmopathy patients. To explore V-J signatures distinguishing ophthalmopathy from hyperthyroidism, a discovery set of around 97 patients (roughly 44 ophthalmopathy, over 55 stable hyperthyroidism) was enrolled. An independent validation cohort was composed of fewer than 20 hyperthyroidism patients and 15 to 17 patients who later progressed from hyperthyroidism to ophthalmopathy. In five to seven hyperthyroidism patients, the T-cell repertoire of thyroid tissue was compared with the T-cell repertoire of blood. Following sampling, methimazole starting at 30 mg daily was administered to hyperthyroidism patients, and high-dose intravenous methylprednisolone was administered to ophthalmopathy patients. For training and testing, the 100 patients in the discovery cohort were randomly divided in a 7:3 ratio. The investigation overall reported the following: In cross-validation, the 13-signature model distinguished ophthalmopathy from stable hyperthyroidism with 85% to 90% sensitivity and around 81% specificity, and in the test set the corresponding values were roughly 78% and 74%. Sample size was not statistically predetermined, and group allocation was not concealed from the investigators. In validation, the model predicted ophthalmopathy progression with 70.59% sensitivity and around 72% specificity; roughly eleven predicted patients were CT-confirmed with GO in a median of around 6 months. Among expanded thyroid clonotypes with frequency above 0.001, most also showed up in blood, which suggests that blood repertoires may reflect the thyroid immune response.

This clonotype was seen many times. No cognate antigen has been identified for it. No much larger clone exists at a distance of one base, and base qualities are not known. Germline trimming: 6 bases from V, 5 bases from J; junction bases outside gene matches: 12. The germline V gene (reference sequence) yields DFQATT for CDR1 and SNEGSKA for CDR2. The CDR3 numbers 16 residues from cysteine through phenylalanine. The DNA shown is the 48-base CDR3, in frame from base 1. TCR beta CDR3 regions were amplified from RNA transcripts for repertoire sequencing. A first-round RT-PCR used HTBI primers with the Qiagen OneStep RT-PCR kit, followed by a second-round multiplex PCR, size selection and purification. Sequencing of the libraries was carried out on an Illumina HiSeq2000 in paired-end mode with 100 bp reads. The authors' pipeline ran thus. Reads were processed with SOAPnuke, discarding reads with adapters, uncalled bases, mean Phred below 15, or no exact constant-primer or identifier match. COPE v1.2.5 was used to merge high-quality paired reads. Clonotypes were defined as unique nucleotide sequences and were aligned to IMGT TRB V, D and J references using MiTCR v1.1. Analysis was restricted to V-J combinations with a frequency above 0.0001, which covered 99.2% of repertoires. A TCR clonal expansion and chaos score per V-J combination was defined as the ratio of F50 clonal expansion to chaos observed in the TCRdist matrix. Welch's t-statistics and random forest were used to reduce features to some 13 V-J combinations, which were fed into a naive Bayes classifier. The Morisita-Horn index was used to measure how similar the thyroid and blood repertoires were. The public reads were run again by TCRdb, first through fastp at Q25 and then through MiXCR, and only productive beta chains were kept. Every distinct CDR3 protein forms one entry, paired with its most common genes and DNA. These V and J calls derive from TCRdb rather than the authors' analysis. Here the sample has about 400,000 distinct CDR3 sequences; 18% occur a single time. The top ten clones comprise 1.5% to 2% of the sample.

Ophthalmopathy patients were characterized by moderately to severely active disease, a Clinical Activity Score of at least 3, a NOSPECS grade of at least 4, and a disease duration under 3 months. Patients were excluded if they had other autoimmune diseases, uncontrolled infections, pregnancy or lactation. Diagnosis was based on clinical symptoms, serum thyroxine, TRAb, thyroid ultrasound and orbital computed tomography. PBMCs were isolated from roughly 10 ml of fresh peripheral blood by Ficoll-Paque density gradient centrifugation. Total RNA was extracted with Trizol reagent and quality-checked on an Agilent 2100 Bioanalyzer.

What was sequenced was peripheral blood. The chain links TRBV20-1 with TRBJ2-5; 13 central bases correspond to TRBD2. This receptor was taken from a woman under 30 with Graves' ophthalmopathy. Donor details come from another sample of the same person, matched by shared clones. The nucleotides read TGCAGTGCCTTCGGACTAGCGGGAGTTGGGCGGGAGACCCAGTACTTC. Its protein reads: CSAFGLAGVGRETQYF.